This record covers a single TCR beta chain. Its cognate antigen is unknown. These data belong to a study of neoadjuvant nivolumab and ipilimumab in lung cancer. For the study at large: The combination arm added day-1 ipilimumab 1 mg/kg to nivolumab 3 mg/kg on days 1, 15, 29. Study-wide findings and caveats: TCR richness and clonality were higher in tumors than adjacent uninvolved lung. Only two of four nivolumab-treated tumors gained richness and clonality by surgery. TCR sequencing covered a small number of samples.

This CDR3 spans 15 amino acids. V shed 5 bases and J 4 bases; nucleotides not matched to a gene: 8. The germline V gene has CDR1 SEHNR and CDR2 FQNEAQ (reference sequence). The table came from immunoSEQ multiplex PCR; TCRdb's copy has only in-frame clones and leaves some out. The repertoire holds about 38,000 clones, with roughly nine tenths as singletons. The origin of this receptor is an adult with non-small cell lung cancer. This chain connects TRBV7-9 to TRBJ1-2; 9 bases are a match to TRBD1. The input for sequencing was peripheral blood, taken before neoadjuvant nivolumab, alone or with ipilimumab. CDR3 amino acids: CASSGRQGVAYGYTF. The CDR3 nucleotides read TGTGCCAGCAGCGGCCGACAGGGGGTGGCCTATGGCTACACCTTC.